The T cell receptor (beta chain) under discussion was sequenced for a study of blood T cell repertoires in COVID-19. Whole-study context: The United States, Italy and Spain were the sources of the acute and convalescent COVID-19 samples. The analysed material was cDNA or gDNA that came from T cells, B-cell-depleted T cells, or PBMCs.

Original processing notes: For nucleated cells, counts were estimated from reference gene primer amplification. Produced via immunoSEQ multiplex PCR; TCRdb's table is partial and in-frame only. For V, J and clone size, that table is used; D and trimming come from the DNA. This sample has about 75,000 clones, with roughly nine tenths found just once. Germline V gene data show CDR1 as SGHTA and CDR2 as FQGNSA. The CDR3 covers 15 residues. V gave up 8 bases and J gave up 5 bases, with 19 bases separating them. Source material: peripheral blood. The chain employs TRBV7-2 and TRBJ1-3, with D perhaps TRBD1 (6 bases). This receptor was identified in a human donor in a cohort sampled during active COVID-19. The DNA for the CDR3 is TGTGCCAGCGCCGTAGGCAGGGGATTTAGAAACACCATATATTTT. It encodes CASAVGRGFRNTIYF. Based on the CDR3 plus reference TRBV7-2 and TRBJ1-3, the full variable domain is GAGVSQSPSNKVTEKGKDVELRCDPISGHTALYWYRQSLGQGLEFLIYFQGNSAPDKSGLPSDRFSAERTGGSVSTLTIQRTQQEDSAVYLCASAVGRGFRNTIYFGEGSWLTVV.